This TCR beta chain was found in a study of blood T cell repertoires in COVID-19. Germline V gene data show CDR1 as LNHDA and CDR2 as SQIVND (reference sequence). J was trimmed by 8 bases and V by 8 bases; bases with no gene match: 14. The CDR3 extends over 16 amino acids. The protocol was immunoSEQ multiplex PCR, while the TCRdb copy is restricted to in-frame clones and leaves out a portion. The table shows a few hundred thousand clones, with roughly 89% occurring only once. The genes are TRBV19 and TRBJ1-6; 8 bases map to TRBD1. Sequencing was carried out using PBMCs or T cells enriched from blood (not recorded which). The receptor's source is a woman under 30 who had recovered from COVID-19. CDR3 nucleotides: TGTGCCAGTGGACTATGGACAGGGAAGAGGGATTCACCCCTCCACTTT. It is translated as CASGLWTGKRDSPLHF.